A selection of T cell receptor beta chains follows, all from one sample in a study of control samples from healthy donors and cancer patients. Clones were sequenced by immunoSEQ multiplex PCR, and TCRdb holds only the in-frame ones, with some missing. The sample consists of roughly 180,000 clones, around 90% of them appearing once. The specimen was blood. These receptor sequences come from a middle-aged woman in good health. Both conserved end residues are part of each CDR3. A D gene is named only where the DNA matches it firmly. Clone size is not always given. Where it is, it says once, few, many or a class for expanded clones.

>TRBJ2-5|-|once|TRBV6-5
CASNRAGSRETQYF
TGTGCCAGCAACAGGGCAGGTTCTAGGGAGACCCAGTACTTC
>TRBJ2-2|TRBD1|-|TRBV5-1
CASSLEGQGTGELFF
TGCGCCAGCAGCTTGGAGGGACAGGGGACCGGGGAGCTGTTTTTT
>TRBJ2-5|TRBD1|-|TRBV3-1/TRBV3-2
CASRPTGGNQETQYF
TGTGCCAGCAGGCCGACAGGGGGGAACCAAGAGACCCAGTACTTC
>TRBJ2-7|TRBD2|-|TRBV6-6
CASSDGGNGYEQCF
TGTGCCAGCAGTGACGGGGGGAATGGGTACGAGCAGTGCTTC
>TRBJ2-7|TRBD1|-|TRBV19
CASGTEPYEQYF
TGTGCCAGTGGGACAGAGCCCTACGAGCAGTACTTC
>TRBJ1-1|-|-|TRBV19
CASSTMGPEAFF
TGTGCCAGTAGTACTATGGGGCCTGAAGCTTTCTTT
>TRBJ2-1|-|-|TRBV9
CASGGARNEQFF
TGTGCCAGCGGGGGGGCTCGAAATGAGCAGTTCTTC
>TRBJ1-3|-|-|TRBV27
CASSLVGGGDGNTIYF
TGTGCCAGCAGTTTAGTCGGTGGGGGAGACGGAAACACCATATATTTT
>TRBJ1-1|TRBD1|-|TRBV18
CASSPGGDREAFF
TGTGCCAGCTCACCCGGTGGGGACAGGGAAGCTTTCTTT
>TRBJ2-7|-|once|TRBV7-9
CASSLTFGGKIIPYEQYF
TGTGCCAGCAGCTTAACGTTTGGTGGCAAGATCATACCCTACGAGCAGTACTTC
>TRBJ2-7|TRBD2|once|TRBV3-1/TRBV3-2
CASSRSRLAGGIEQYF
TGTGCCAGCAGCCGAAGCCGACTAGCGGGGGGCATCGAGCAGTACTTC
>TRBJ2-7|TRBD2|-|TRBV2
CASTAGGGTYEQYF
TGTGCCAGCACCGCAGGCGGGGGGACCTACGAGCAGTACTTC
>TRBJ2-5|TRBD2|once|TRBV6-5
CASRNVGLVETQYF
TGTGCCAGCAGAAACGTGGGACTAGTGGAGACCCAGTACTTC
>TRBJ2-2|-|few|TRBV6-1
CASSDGSDRTGELFF
TGTGCCAGCAGTGACGGGTCCGACCGGACCGGGGAGCTGTTTTTT
>TRBJ2-3|TRBD2|few|TRBV10-1
CASSERGGRTDTQYF
TGCGCCAGCAGTGAGCGGGGGGGCCGAACAGATACGCAGTATTTT